This TCR beta chain originates from a study of long-term antiretroviral therapy in people with HIV. This clone has only one observation. This CDR3 has 15 amino acids. Germline CDR1 and CDR2: SGHRS and YFSETQ. V was clipped by 4 bases and J by 2 bases, with 14 bases between them. Sequencing used immunoSEQ v3.0 at survey level. The repertoire was sequenced with immunoSEQ multiplex PCR; TCRdb's copy has only in-frame clones and lacks some. The data contain about 30,000 clones, approximately 94% of them singletons. The sequence came from a man between 50 and 59 years old with HIV. J is TRBJ2-3 and V is TRBV5-1, with D uncertain. The input for sequencing was unsorted PBMCs, taken approximately 7.4 years after starting antiretroviral therapy. In DNA, the CDR3 is TGCGCCAGCAGCAACCTGAACGCCCTCACAGATACGCAGTATTTT. Translated: CASSNLNALTDTQYF. The complete variable domain, with remaining parts taken from reference TRBV5-1 and TRBJ2-3, reads KAGVTQTPRYLIKTRGQQVTLSCSPISGHRSVSWYQQTPGQGLQFLFEYFSETQRNKGNFPGRFSGRQFSNSRSEMNVSTLELGDSALYLCASSNLNALTDTQYFGPGTRLTVL.